The 11 T cell receptor beta chains below come from one sample, sequenced in a study of CD4 T cell repertoires in COVID-19. TCRdb keeps only in-frame clones here, not all; method: immunoSEQ multiplex PCR. The sample carries about 75,000 clones, under 90% recorded once. The sequences come from CD4+ T cells from peripheral blood, collected after recovery from COVID-19. Receptors originate from a human donor who had COVID-19.

J is TRBJ2-3 and V is TRBV5-1; D is unresolved. The CDR3 contains 16 residues. Trimming removed 0 bases at V and 1 base at J, with 12 bases between. Per the germline V gene, CDR1 is SGHRS and CDR2 is YFSETQ. The CDR3 loop is CASSLEGYSGTDTQYF. CDR3 sequence (DNA): TGCGCCAGCAGCTTGGAGGGTTACTCGGGCACAGATACGCAGTATTTT.

The rearrangement uses TRBV6-4 and TRBJ2-7; 7 positions match TRBD1. Per the germline V gene, CDR1 is MRHNA and CDR2 is SNTAGT. Unmatched junction bases numbered 6, after V lost 4 bases and J lost 6 bases. The CDR3 runs to 13 residues. The CDR3 DNA sequence: TGTGCCAGCAGTGCACAGGGGTACGGCGAGCAGTACTTC. Residues: CASSAQGYGEQYF.

This clone showed up just once. The chain's CDR3 is CASSLRAREPPTDTQYF. The CDR3 nucleotides are TGTGCCAGCAGCCTTAGGGCGCGGGAGCCACCCACAGATACGCAGTATTTT. The V call is TRBV7-2, the J call TRBJ2-3, with 7 nucleotides matching TRBD2. V lost 5 bases and J lost 2; bases outside the gene matches: 13. This CDR3 comprises 17 residues. Germline CDR1 SGHTA, CDR2 FQGNSA.

The chain is built from TRBV6-6 and TRBJ2-6, with D possibly TRBD1 on 6 matching bases. Germline CDR1 reads MNHNY; CDR2 reads SVGAGI (reference sequence). With 7 bases removed from V and 4 bases from J, the gap between germline ends came to 11 bases. The CDR3 loop spans 14 amino acids. CDR3 nucleotides: TGTGCCAGCACCAGGGACACCGGGGCCAACGTCCTGACTTTC. Translating gives CASTRDTGANVLTF.

The V call is TRBV19, the J call TRBJ2-3; D perhaps matches TRBD1 (6 bases). The V end was cut by 10 bases, the J end by 5 bases, with 16 bases between. This CDR3 is 13 amino acids long. Germline V CDR1 and CDR2: LNHDA, SQIVND (reference sequence). CDR3 amino acids: CATSVDSQDTQYF. The CDR3 DNA sequence: TGTGCCACCTCCGTGGACAGTCAAGATACGCAGTATTTT.

The chain combines TRBV28 with TRBJ2-7; TRBD1 matches 7 bases. Germline V gene sequence: CDR1 MDHEN, CDR2 SYDVKM. There are 16 residues in the CDR3. J was trimmed by 1 base and V by 5 bases; bases with no gene match: 11. The DNA for the CDR3 is TGTGCCAGCAGTCCCAATACAGGGGATTGGTCCTACGAGCAGTACTTC. Encoded protein: CASSPNTGDWSYEQYF.

This rearrangement joins TRBV19 to TRBJ2-7; D remains unclear. With 5 bases removed from V and 2 bases from J, the gap between germline ends came to 16 bases. Per germline, CDR1 LNHDA and CDR2 SQIVND (reference sequence). The CDR3 is made up of 15 amino acids. The CDR3, as DNA: TGTGCCAGTAGTCCATTCGGCAGTCCGACCTACGAGCAGTACTTC. This encodes CASSPFGSPTYEQYF.

The table lists this clone with a count of one. V is TRBV28 and J is TRBJ2-5; 7 nucleotides line up with TRBD2. V shed 2 bases, J shed 4 bases, and the junction held 4 bases outside the gene matches. The CDR3 contains 14 residues. The V gene's germline CDR1 is MDHEN and CDR2 SYDVKM. The CDR3 loop is CASSLPGGGETQYF. The CDR3 DNA reads TGTGCCAGCAGTTTACCGGGAGGCGGAGAGACCCAGTACTTC.

There are a few counts of this clone. The gene calls are TRBV6-5 and TRBJ2-7, with D perhaps TRBD2 (6 bases). CDR3 size: 15 residues. CDR1 is MNHEY, CDR2 SVGAGI, per germline. Trimming removed 8 bases from V and 2 bases from J, with 19 bases in between. Here the CDR3 DNA reads TGTGCCAGCCAACGGACGGGGGACTCTCCCTACGAGCAGTACTTC. Protein product: CASQRTGDSPYEQYF.

This rearrangement joins TRBV6-1 to TRBJ2-5; D gene unclear. The CDR3 totals 13 residues. Germline values: CDR1 MNHNS, CDR2 SASEGT. Trimming pared 0 bases from V and 5 bases from J, leaving 7 bases between. The CDR3 region has the DNA TGTGCCAGCAGTGAAGCAAGTTGGGAGACCCAGTACTTC. This translates into CASSEASWETQYF.

This clone turned up a few times. The V gene is TRBV7-2, the J gene TRBJ2-1; tentative D call: TRBD2 (6 bases). CDR3 length: 19 residues. Germline CDR1 and CDR2: SGHTA and FQGNSA. V was cut by 3 bases and J by 6 bases, with 27 bases left in between. CDR3 region: CASSFPGLGSYRRANEQFF. CDR3 DNA: TGTGCCAGCAGCTTCCCGGGTCTAGGGTCCTATCGGAGGGCCAATGAGCAGTTCTTC.